Listed below are T cell receptor beta chains from one sample, sequenced in a study of shared clonotypes between healthy human individuals. Measured with immunoSEQ multiplex PCR; TCRdb has only the in-frame clones, and not every one. Of roughly 2.6 million clones in the sample, about 92% are singletons; the top ten hold roughly 0.13%. The sample consisted of naive CD4+ T cells sorted from blood. These receptors were taken from a man between 18 and 29 years old in good health. Both conserved end residues are part of each CDR3. D genes are given only for firm matches. Clone size is given for some rows only: seen once, a few or many times, or a class if the clone is expanded.

TRBD1,TRBV4-1,few,TRBJ1-6,CASSVEGQALGPLHF,TGCGCCAGCAGCGTTGAAGGACAGGCTTTAGGGCCCCTCCACTTT
-,TRBV5-4,-,TRBJ1-1,CASSFYRMNTEAFF,TGTGCCAGCAGCTTTTACAGGATGAACACTGAAGCTTTCTTT
-,TRBV2,-,TRBJ1-4,CASSDSPGEKLFF,TGTGCCAGCAGTGACAGTCCGGGTGAAAAACTGTTTTTT
-,TRBV10-3,-,TRBJ2-3,CAISGRDNTDTQYF,TGTGCCATCAGTGGTAGGGACAACACAGATACGCAGTATTTT
-,TRBV6-5,-,TRBJ2-7,CASSYSRARGSYEQYF,TGTGCCAGCAGTTACTCGAGGGCTAGGGGATCCTACGAGCAGTACTTC
TRBD1,TRBV5-4,-,TRBJ2-5,CASSPGDRGGETQYF,TGTGCCAGCAGCCCCGGTGACAGGGGAGGAGAGACCCAGTACTTC
-,TRBV6-5,-,TRBJ1-6,CASSSSGRYNSPLHF,TGTGCCAGCAGTAGTTCGGGACGTTATAATTCACCCCTCCACTTT
-,TRBV4-3,once,TRBJ2-5,CASSQDHETDRPQETQYF,TGCGCCAGCAGCCAAGACCACGAGACCGACAGGCCCCAAGAGACCCAGTACTTC
TRBD2,TRBV19,-,TRBJ2-1,CASRTSGAYNEQFF,TGTGCCAGCCGGACTAGCGGGGCCTACAATGAGCAGTTCTTC
-,TRBV18,-,TRBJ2-7,CASSLASYEQYF,TGTGCCAGCTCACTAGCCTCCTACGAGCAGTACTTC
-,TRBV6-5,-,TRBJ1-2,CASSDRRSNYGYTF,TGTGCCAGCAGTGATAGACGGTCTAACTATGGCTACACCTTC
-,TRBV10-3,-,TRBJ2-2,CAIGGTAPNTGELFF,TGTGCCATCGGAGGGACAGCCCCGAACACCGGGGAGCTGTTTTTT
-,TRBV7-3,-,TRBJ1-6,CASSLTSNSPLHF,TGTGCCAGCAGCTTAACTAGTAATTCACCCCTCCACTTT
-,TRBV25-1,-,TRBJ1-1,CASSERWGTEAFF,TGTGCCAGCAGTGAACGCTGGGGCACTGAAGCTTTCTTT
-,TRBV6-6,-,TRBJ1-6,CASSYLAGPLHF,TGTGCCAGCAGTTACTTGGCGGGCCCCCTCCACTTT
-,TRBV27,-,TRBJ1-6,CASSSGGHNSPLHF,TGTGCCAGCAGTTCCGGGGGCCATAATTCACCCCTCCACTTT
TRBD2,TRBV5-4,once,TRBJ2-5,CASSSTGGLETQYF,TGTGCCAGCAGCTCTACGGGGGGGCTCGAGACCCAGTACTTC
TRBD1,TRBV18,-,TRBJ2-2,CASSRYTGDPGELFF,TGTGCCAGCTCACGGTATACAGGGGACCCCGGGGAGCTGTTTTTT
-,TRBV9,-,TRBJ1-3,CASSSRNDGGNTIYF,TGTGCCAGCAGCTCACGGAATGACGGGGGAAACACCATATATTTT
-,TRBV29-1,-,TRBJ2-1,CSVASVTFEQFF,TGCAGCGTTGCGTCAGTAACTTTTGAGCAGTTCTTC
TRBD1,TRBV18,-,TRBJ1-5,CASSPDRAAQPQHF,TGTGCCAGCTCACCGGACAGGGCGGCGCAGCCCCAGCATTTT
-,TRBV6-5,-,TRBJ2-1,CASSGSGRRFNEQFF,TGTGCCAGCAGTGGGTCGGGACGACGCTTCAATGAGCAGTTCTTC
-,TRBV4-1,-,TRBJ2-1,CASSQDPGETARRFF,TGCGCCAGCAGCCAAGATCCTGGTGAGACCGCTCGGCGGTTCTTC
-,TRBV19,once,TRBJ1-3,CASSPDDRSGNTIYF,TGTGCCAGTAGTCCCGACGACCGCTCTGGAAACACCATATATTTT
-,TRBV18,-,TRBJ2-7,CASSPNLDYEQYF,TGTGCCAGCTCACCAAACTTAGACTACGAGCAGTACTTC
-,TRBV5-4,once,TRBJ1-4,CASSLSRNSEKLFF,TGTGCCAGCAGCTTGTCCAGGAACAGTGAAAAACTGTTTTTT
-,TRBV30,-,TRBJ2-5,CAWSATGLAQETQYF,TGTGCCTGGAGTGCGACAGGCTTGGCCCAAGAGACCCAGTACTTC
-,TRBV29-1,-,TRBJ2-3,CSVVQVFGDTQYF,TGCAGCGTAGTACAGGTATTCGGAGATACGCAGTATTTT
-,TRBV9,-,TRBJ1-1,CASSVSGAGGEAFF,TGTGCCAGCAGCGTATCAGGGGCGGGGGGTGAAGCTTTCTTT
TRBD2,TRBV11-2,-,TRBJ2-7,CASSTRLAASYEQYF,TGTGCCAGCAGCACCAGACTAGCGGCCTCCTACGAGCAGTACTTC
-,TRBV21-1,-,TRBJ2-4,CASSKYGSGSMDF,TGTGCCAGCAGCAAATACGGTAGCGGGAGTATGGACTTC
TRBD2,TRBV15,-,TRBJ2-1,CATSSWRGGREQFF,TGTGCCACCAGCAGTTGGCGGGGGGGTCGTGAGCAGTTCTTC
TRBD1,TRBV4-3,-,TRBJ1-2,CASSPSTGGGPGYTF,TGCGCCAGCAGCCCCTCGACAGGGGGCGGACCGGGCTACACCTTC
TRBD2,TRBV7-9,-,TRBJ2-5,CASSRSGGRQETQYF,TGTGCCAGCAGCCGTAGCGGGGGCCGTCAAGAGACCCAGTACTTC
-,TRBV2,-,TRBJ1-2,CASSAESYGYTF,TGTGCCAGCAGTGCGGAATCCTATGGCTACACCTTC
-,TRBV2,-,TRBJ1-5,CASSDPGAVLYSNQPQHF,TGTGCCAGCAGCGACCCAGGGGCCGTTCTTTATAGCAATCAGCCCCAGCATTTT
TRBD2,TRBV19,-,TRBJ2-2,CASSIGLAGGRFDTGELFF,TGTGCCAGTAGTATTGGTCTAGCGGGGGGGCGATTCGACACCGGGGAGCTGTTTTTT
-,TRBV2,-,TRBJ2-5,CASSGTGLGETQYF,TGTGCCAGCAGCGGCACAGGGCTGGGGGAGACCCAGTACTTC
TRBD2,TRBV4-1,-,TRBJ2-1,CASSQVGSGGVHEQFF,TGCGCCAGCAGCCAAGTTGGGAGCGGGGGGGTTCATGAGCAGTTCTTC
-,TRBV13,-,TRBJ2-5,CASSLGSQETQYF,TGTGCCAGCAGCTTAGGCAGTCAAGAGACCCAGTACTTC
TRBD1,TRBV6-6,-,TRBJ1-2,CASRPGQGAAYGYTF,TGTGCCAGCAGACCCGGACAGGGGGCTGCCTATGGCTACACCTTC
-,TRBV20-1,-,TRBJ2-1,CSATSGQQFF,TGCAGTGCTACCTCAGGACAGCAGTTCTTC
-,TRBV4-1,-,TRBJ2-1,CASSQDWVVQFF,TGCGCCAGCAGCCAAGATTGGGTCGTGCAGTTCTTC
TRBD1,TRBV5-4,-,TRBJ2-5,CASTMGQGAFETQYF,TGTGCCAGCACAATGGGACAGGGGGCTTTTGAGACCCAGTACTTC
TRBD1,TRBV5-1,-,TRBJ1-4,CASSRRDRGQVNEKLFF,TGCGCCAGCAGCAGGAGGGACAGGGGGCAAGTAAATGAAAAACTGTTTTTT
-,TRBV6-6,-,TRBJ1-5,CASVISESNQPQHF,TGTGCCAGCGTAATTTCTGAGTCGAATCAGCCCCAGCATTTT
-,TRBV2,-,TRBJ2-4,CASSPPLTLAKNIQYF,TGTGCCAGCAGTCCCCCCCTTACGCTAGCCAAAAACATTCAGTACTTC
-,TRBV7-9,-,TRBJ1-4,CASSLGVHGEKLFF,TGTGCCAGCAGCTTAGGGGTACACGGTGAAAAACTGTTTTTT
TRBD1,TRBV19,-,TRBJ2-7,CASSIPALSGTGGQFYEQYF,TGTGCCAGTAGTATACCCGCACTCTCCGGGACAGGGGGTCAATTCTACGAGCAGTACTTC
TRBD2,TRBV19,-,TRBJ2-7,CASSIGGGTYEQYF,TGTGCCAGTAGTATCGGCGGGGGGACCTACGAGCAGTACTTC
-,TRBV5-1,-,TRBJ2-5,CASSLFRDPKETQYF,TGCGCCAGCAGCTTGTTCAGGGACCCGAAAGAGACCCAGTACTTC
TRBD2,TRBV2,-,TRBJ2-2,CASRGSGSGTGELFF,TGTGCCAGCAGGGGTAGCGGGAGCGGCACCGGGGAGCTGTTTTTT
-,TRBV25-1,-,TRBJ2-1,CASSEWGFGGVGFNEQFF,TGTGCCAGCAGTGAATGGGGGTTTGGGGGTGTTGGGTTCAATGAGCAGTTCTTC
TRBD1,TRBV6-5,-,TRBJ1-3,CASSPGRTGSNTIYF,TGTGCCAGCAGTCCCGGCCGGACAGGCTCCAACACCATATATTTT
-,TRBV9,-,TRBJ2-3,CASSVGGFSTDTQYF,TGTGCCAGCAGCGTAGGTGGGTTCAGCACAGATACGCAGTATTTT
-,TRBV30,once,TRBJ2-5,CAWSRGKETQYF,TGTGCCTGGAGTAGGGGCAAAGAGACCCAGTACTTC
-,TRBV27,-,TRBJ2-7,CASSSGMMDYEQYF,TGTGCCAGCAGTTCGGGTATGATGGACTACGAGCAGTACTTC
TRBD2,TRBV2,-,TRBJ2-2,CASSEALGAGGTLF,TGTGCCAGCAGTGAAGCGCTTGGCGCGGGGGGGACCCTTTTC
TRBD1,TRBV4-3,-,TRBJ1-1,CASSPRQGFSNAFF,TGCGCCAGCAGCCCAAGACAGGGGTTCTCTAATGCTTTCTTT
-,TRBV19,-,TRBJ1-2,CASRRYEGFGYTF,TGTGCCAGTAGACGGTATGAGGGCTTTGGCTACACCTTC